This T cell receptor (beta chain) came from a study of identical twins. Findings and caveats of the study: The same donors were not followed; conclusions instead depended on cross-sectional statistical analysis.

Germline CDR1 and CDR2: SGHKS and YYEKEE (reference sequence). The CDR3 consists of 16 residues. With 5 bases clipped from V and 5 bases from J, the junction kept 11 bases outside the gene matches. This clonotype has a count of ten or more. Its antigen is as yet unknown. It was template switching that added a universal primer site, and there were unique molecular identifiers on the cDNA. TCRdb independently ran MiXCR on the 5' RACE reads; one entry per CDR3 protein. The data show 690,000 or so distinct CDR3 sequences, 8.5% to 9.5% seen once. This same sample was also part of a study on yellow fever vaccine responses in identical twins. From that paper: On the reported evidence, twins' vaccine T cell responses seemed partly convergent and partly personalized.

J is TRBJ2-1 and V is TRBV5-5; 9 bases line up with TRBD1. This sequence originates from a young woman in good health. Material: PBMCs. This CDR3 is CASSLRTGTGNNEQFF. The CDR3 DNA reads TGTGCCAGCAGTTTAAGAACCGGGACAGGGAACAATGAGCAGTTCTTC.